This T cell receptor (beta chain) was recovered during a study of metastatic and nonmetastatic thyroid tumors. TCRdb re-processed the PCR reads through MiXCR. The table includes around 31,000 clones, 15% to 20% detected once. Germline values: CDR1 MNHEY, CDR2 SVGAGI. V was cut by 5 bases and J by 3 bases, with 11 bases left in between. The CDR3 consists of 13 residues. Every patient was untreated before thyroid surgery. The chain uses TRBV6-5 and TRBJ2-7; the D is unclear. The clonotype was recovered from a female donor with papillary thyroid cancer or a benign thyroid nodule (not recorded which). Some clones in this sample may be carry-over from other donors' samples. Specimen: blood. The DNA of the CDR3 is TGTGCCAGCAGTACCCGAGGTAGCTACGAGCAGTACTTC. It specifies CASSTRGSYEQYF.